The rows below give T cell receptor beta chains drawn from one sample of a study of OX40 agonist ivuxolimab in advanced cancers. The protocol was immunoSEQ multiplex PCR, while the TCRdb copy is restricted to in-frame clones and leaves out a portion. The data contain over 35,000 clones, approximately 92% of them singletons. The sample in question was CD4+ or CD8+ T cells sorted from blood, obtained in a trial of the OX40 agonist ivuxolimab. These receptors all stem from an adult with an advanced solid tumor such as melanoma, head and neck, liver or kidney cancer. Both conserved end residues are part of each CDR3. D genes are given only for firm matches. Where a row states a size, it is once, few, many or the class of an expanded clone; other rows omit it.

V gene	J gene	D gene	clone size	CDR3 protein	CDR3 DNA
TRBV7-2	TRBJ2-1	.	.	CASSFLMGEQFF	TGTGCCAGCAGCTTTTTGATGGGTGAGCAGTTCTTC
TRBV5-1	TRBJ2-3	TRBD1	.	CASSLEGRGLITDTQYF	TGCGCCAGCAGCTTGGAGGGCAGGGGGCTTATCACAGATACGCAGTATTTT
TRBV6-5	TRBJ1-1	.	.	CASSWGRSETEAFF	TGTGCCAGCAGTTGGGGACGCTCGGAGACTGAAGCTTTCTTT
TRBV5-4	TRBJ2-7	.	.	CASSVGHSYEQYF	TGTGCCAGCAGCGTGGGACATTCCTACGAGCAGTACTTC
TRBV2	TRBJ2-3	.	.	CASSVQRADTQYF	TGTGCCAGCAGTGTGCAGCGAGCAGATACGCAGTATTTT
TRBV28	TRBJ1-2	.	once	CASSANLGYGYTF	TGTGCCAGCAGTGCGAACCTAGGTTATGGCTACACCTTC
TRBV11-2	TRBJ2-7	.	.	CASSLDYEQYF	TGTGCCAGCAGCTTAGATTACGAGCAGTACTTC
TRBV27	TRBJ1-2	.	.	CASSPRTNYGYTF	TGTGCCAGCAGTCCACGAACTAACTATGGCTACACCTTC
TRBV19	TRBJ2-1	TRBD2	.	CATGTNRNEQFF	TGTGCCACCGGGACTAACCGAAATGAGCAGTTCTTC
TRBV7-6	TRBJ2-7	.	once	CASSLNRDYEQYF	TGTGCCAGCAGCTTAAACAGGGACTACGAGCAGTACTTC
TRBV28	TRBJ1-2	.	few	CASRIPLTASYGYTF	TGTGCCAGCAGAATCCCGCTTACAGCGAGCTATGGCTACACCTTC
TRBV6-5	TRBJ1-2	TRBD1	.	CASSKPGQGSDGYTF	TGTGCCAGCAGTAAACCGGGACAGGGATCGGATGGCTACACCTTC
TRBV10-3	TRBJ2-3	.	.	CAISENWGGPDTQYF	TGTGCCATCAGTGAGAACTGGGGGGGCCCGGATACGCAGTATTTT
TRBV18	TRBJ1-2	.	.	CASSTGQPTLYGYTF	TGTGCCAGCTCAACTGGACAGCCAACTCTCTATGGCTACACCTTC
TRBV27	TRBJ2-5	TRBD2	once	CASSLSTSGGAVGETQYF	TGTGCCAGCAGTTTATCTACTAGCGGGGGGGCGGTGGGGGAGACCCAGTACTTC
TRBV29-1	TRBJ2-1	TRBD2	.	CSVSSSGDNEQFF	TGCAGCGTTTCTTCTAGCGGGGATAATGAGCAGTTCTTC
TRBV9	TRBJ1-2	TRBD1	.	CASSETGTANYGYTF	TGTGCCAGCAGCGAGACCGGGACAGCTAACTATGGCTACACCTTC
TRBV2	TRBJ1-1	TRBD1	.	CASSGGGQRKAFF	TGTGCCAGCAGTGGGGGGGGACAGCGTAAAGCTTTCTTT
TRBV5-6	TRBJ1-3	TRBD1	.	CASSLTGGARENTIYF	TGTGCCAGCAGCCTCACAGGGGGCGCGAGGGAAAACACCATATATTTT
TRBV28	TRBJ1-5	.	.	CASSHLDSETHSNQPQHF	TGTGCCAGCAGCCACCTTGACAGTGAGACGCATAGCAATCAGCCCCAGCATTTT